Detailed here is one T cell receptor beta chain. The target antigen is unknown. This sample is part of a study of T-cell memory formation after mild COVID-19. Study information: In these data, TCR clusters were largely donor specific. Study results and limitations: Pre-infection memory showed some responding clones, and this suggested that cross-reactive memory joined. The second-wave clones peaking on day 37 were not confirmed as SARS-CoV-2-specific.

It was 5'RACE with constant-segment primers that produced the TCR alpha and TCR beta cDNA libraries, which carried sample barcodes and UMIs. TCRdb reprocessed the 5' RACE reads via MiXCR and lists one record per CDR3 protein. Of roughly 80,000 distinct CDR3 sequences in the sample, around 25% were seen once. The sample comprised PBMCs or a T cell subset sorted from them (not recorded which). This clonotype was obtained from a man younger than 30 who had mild COVID-19 (a few samples of this study predate the infection). Cell type and time point are not known.

The CDR3 region is CASSFQGYPNEKLFF. CDR3 nucleotide sequence: TGTGCCAGCAGTTTTCAGGGGTATCCTAATGAAAAACTGTTTTTT. The chain combines TRBV28 with TRBJ1-4, with D tentatively TRBD1 (6 bases). V was shortened by 3 bases and J by 3 bases, with 11 bases between the two germline ends. CDR1 is MDHEN, CDR2 SYDVKM, per germline. The length of the CDR3 is 15 residues.